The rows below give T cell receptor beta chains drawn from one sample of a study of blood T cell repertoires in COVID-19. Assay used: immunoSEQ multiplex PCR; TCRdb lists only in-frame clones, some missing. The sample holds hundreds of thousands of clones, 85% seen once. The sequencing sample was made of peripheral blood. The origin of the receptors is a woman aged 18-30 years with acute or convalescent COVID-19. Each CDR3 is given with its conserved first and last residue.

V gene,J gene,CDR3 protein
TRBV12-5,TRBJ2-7,CASGLGAGQDVSYEQYF
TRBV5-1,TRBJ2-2,CASSFVAGSGELFF
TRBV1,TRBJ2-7,CTSSPPGDYEQYF
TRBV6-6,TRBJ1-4,CASSYSGGINEKLFF
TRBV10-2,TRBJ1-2,CASSEGQRNYGYTF
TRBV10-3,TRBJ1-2,CAISESGQTNYGYTF
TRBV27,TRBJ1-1,CASSSSPVMNTEAFF
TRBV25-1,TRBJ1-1,CASSEPGDTEAFF
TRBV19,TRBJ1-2,CASSKSAGYTF
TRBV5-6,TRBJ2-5,CASSGYRVQETQYF
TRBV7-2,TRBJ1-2,CASSSGPRGGYTF
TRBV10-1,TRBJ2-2,CASSVTGLDGELFF
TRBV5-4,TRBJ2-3,CASRESTDTQYF
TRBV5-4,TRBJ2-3,CASSYRGALTDTQYF
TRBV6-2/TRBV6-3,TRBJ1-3,CASSWDRVSSGNTIYF
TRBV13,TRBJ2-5,CASSLGGVETQYF
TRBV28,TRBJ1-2,CASSLREGAYTF
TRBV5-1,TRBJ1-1,CASSPTGLGAEAFF
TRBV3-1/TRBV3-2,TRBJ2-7,CASSQEGTGYEQYF
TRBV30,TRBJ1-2,CAWSKRQGYGYTF
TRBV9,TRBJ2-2,CASSAPRGTGELFF
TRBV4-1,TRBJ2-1,CASSQLSSYNEQFF